The clone carrying this T cell receptor (beta chain) has a count of ten or more. TCRdb used MiXCR to reprocess the PCR reads, holding one entry per CDR3 protein. The table records roughly 100,000 distinct CDR3 sequences, around 56% of them present only once. The data originate from a study of CDR3 diversity in severe acne. The sequencing sample was made of blood. This clonotype originated in a male donor with acne.

The CDR3 is CASSERQGHTEAFF. In nucleotides, the CDR3 is TGTGCCAGCAGTGAACGGCAGGGCCACACTGAAGCTTTCTTT. The rearrangement joins TRBV25-1 to TRBJ1-1; TRBD1 might be the D (5 bases). CDR1 and CDR2 from the germline V gene are MGHDK and SYGVNS. The CDR3 is made up of 14 amino acids. The V gene lost 2 bases and the J gene lost 3 bases, with 10 bases spanning the gap.